This TCR beta chain was captured by sequencing in a study of shared clonotypes between healthy human individuals. General study results and limits: The sharing of 5% to 6.5% of naive CD4 clonotypes was seen across a handful of donors.

This CDR3 contains 14 residues. Trimming cost V 7 bases and J 5 bases; bases outside gene matches: 8. CDR1 is ENHRY, CDR2 SYGVKD, per germline. This table comes from immunoSEQ multiplex PCR, and its TCRdb copy is limited to in-frame clones, with some not included. The sample contains some 2,100,000 clones, 95% of which appear only once. About this clone itself: What it binds is not known.

Sequencing used naive CD4+ T cells sorted from blood. Specified subset: CD45RA+ positively selected. The receptor comes from a man aged 18 to 29 in good health. This chain uses TRBV10-3 with TRBJ1-2; 9 nucleotides line up with TRBD1. DNA of the CDR3: TGTGCCATCATGGACGGGGGGACAGGGTATGGCTACACCTTC. This gives the protein CAIMDGGTGYGYTF.